These 5 T cell receptor beta chains share one sample of origin, sequenced in a study of PD-1 blockade in classical Hodgkin lymphoma (TCRdb year 2020). Library preparation employed the immunoSEQ multiplex PCR assay. TCRdb provides this immuneACCESS table in a form limited to in-frame rearrangements. Some clones are lacking; in checked studies, under half of them reflect an unresolved V gene, and why the rest are absent is not known. This sample lists tens of thousands of clones; over 75% were detected once. Approximately 15% of the sample is taken by the ten largest. Interpreted using the paper, the time point label stands for: cycle 1 day 1 (C1D1), immediately before nivolumab initiation. Every trial patient had relapsed following autologous stem cell transplantation, and prior brentuximab vedotin exposure was what differed among cohorts A, B and C. The starting material was peripheral blood mononuclear cells (PBMCs), obtained at baseline. These receptors were collected from a human donor with classical Hodgkin lymphoma.

The rearrangement joins TRBV5-4 to TRBJ2-3, with D unresolved. Germline V gene data show CDR1 as SGHNT and CDR2 as YYREEE (reference sequence). Trimming pared 0 bases from V and 2 bases from J, leaving 7 bases between. The CDR3 covers 14 residues. The CDR3 DNA is TGTGCCAGCAGCTTGGGGCCCCACACAGATACGCAGTATTTT. It yields the protein CASSLGPHTDTQYF.

The chain carries TRBV2 and TRBJ2-7, with D uncertain. CDR1 SNHLY and CDR2 FYNNEI come from the germline V gene. Trimming removed 8 bases at V and 5 bases at J, with 19 bases between. The CDR3 is 14 residues long. CDR3 sequence reads: CASLLGWGFDEQYF. DNA of the CDR3: TGTGCCAGCCTACTTGGGTGGGGTTTCGACGAGCAGTACTTC.

The CDR3 region has the DNA TGTGCCAGCAGTACAGGGTCAGGGGGAGATACGCAGTATTTT. This gives the protein CASSTGSGGDTQYF. The chain is built from TRBV27 and TRBJ2-3; 7 nucleotides match TRBD1. The CDR3 sequence is 14 residues long. In germline, CDR1 is MNHEY, CDR2 SMNVEV (reference sequence). Trimming removed 5 bases from V and 5 bases from J; junction bases left unmatched: 7.

The CDR3 spells CASRNRGAPDQPQHF. CDR3 in DNA: TGTGCCAGTAGAAACCGAGGGGCCCCGGATCAGCCCCAGCATTTT. J is TRBJ1-5 and V is TRBV19; weak D call: TRBD1 (5 bases). V was cut by 6 bases and J by 5 bases, with 17 bases left in between. CDR1 and CDR2 (germline): LNHDA, SQIVND (reference sequence). CDR3 length: 15 residues.

The chain joins TRBV25-1 to TRBJ1-6, with D perhaps TRBD1 (5 bases). Germline lookup yields CDR1 MGHDK and CDR2 SYGVNS. The ends were cut back, 1 base at V and 4 bases at J, with 5 bases in the middle. CDR3 length equals 14 residues. The chain's CDR3 is CASSESGYNSPLHF. As DNA, the CDR3 is TGTGCCAGCAGTGAATCAGGGTATAATTCACCCCTCCACTTT.